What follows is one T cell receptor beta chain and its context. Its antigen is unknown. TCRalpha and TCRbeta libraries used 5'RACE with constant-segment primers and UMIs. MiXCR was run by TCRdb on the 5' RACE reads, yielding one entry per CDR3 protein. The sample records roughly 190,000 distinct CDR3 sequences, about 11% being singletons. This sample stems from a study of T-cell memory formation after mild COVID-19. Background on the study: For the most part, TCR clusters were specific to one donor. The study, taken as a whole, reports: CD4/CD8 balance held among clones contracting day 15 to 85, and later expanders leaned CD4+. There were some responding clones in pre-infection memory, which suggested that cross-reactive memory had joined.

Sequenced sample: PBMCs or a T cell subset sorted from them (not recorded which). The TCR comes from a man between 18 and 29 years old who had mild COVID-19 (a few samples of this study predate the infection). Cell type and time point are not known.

The CDR3 loop is CASSPGASTGQETQYF. The CDR3 DNA reads as TGTGCCAGCAGCCCGGGGGCCTCAACGGGCCAAGAGACCCAGTACTTC. The chain combines TRBV11-3 with TRBJ2-5; D assignment may be TRBD1 or TRBD2 (6 bases each). Per germline, CDR1 SGHNT and CDR2 YENEEA. This CDR3 comprises 16 residues. Trimming left V 5 bases short and J 1 base short, with 17 bases between.